The 28 T cell receptor beta chains given below trace back to one sample, sequenced in a study of beta chain features in type 1 diabetes (dated by TCRdb to 2017 to 2018). The method behind the library was the immunoSEQ multiplex PCR assay. The entire isolated RNA was reverse transcribed using the High Capacity cDNA Reverse Transcription Kit, and thus expressed TCRB transcripts were sequenced. TCRdb stores this immuneACCESS table with in-frame sequences only. Part of the clones is absent; in the studies checked, under half of the shortfall reflects unresolved V genes, and no reason is known for the rest. A total of some 900,000 clones appear in this sample, about a sixth of them only once. The ten largest make up 0.02% to 0.025% of the sample. Specimen: naive CD4+ T cells from blood. The cell subset or site label, as the study defines it: true naive CD4+ T cells. Receptors were obtained from a woman under 30 in good health.

This chain connects TRBV13 to TRBJ2-5; D may be TRBD1 or TRBD2 (5 bases each). The assigned J gene may be wrong: the sequence end matches TRBJ2-7 better. This CDR3 is built from 14 residues. Per germline, CDR1 PRHDT and CDR2 FYEKMQ (reference sequence). As DNA, the CDR3 is TGTGCCAGCAGCTTGGGACCGTTGGCCTACGAGCAGTACTTC. Translation gives CASSLGPLAYEQYF.

The rearrangement uses TRBV9 and TRBJ2-1; D assignment may be TRBD1 or TRBD2 (6 bases each). V was pared by 3 bases and J by 0 bases, with 13 bases between. CDR3 length: 16 residues. CDR1 and CDR2 from the germline V gene are SGDLS and YYNGEE. CDR3 residues: CASSGGASPSYNEQFF. In DNA form, the CDR3 reads TGTGCCAGCAGCGGGGGGGCGAGCCCCTCCTACAATGAGCAGTTCTTC.

This rearrangement joins TRBV6-1 to TRBJ2-7; D is uncertain. Germline lookup yields CDR1 MNHNS and CDR2 SASEGT. The CDR3 covers 14 residues. V was trimmed by 2 bases and J by 3 bases, leaving 11 bases between them. CDR3 loop: CASSESTHRYEQYF. The CDR3 bases are TGTGCCAGCAGTGAAAGTACCCACCGCTACGAGCAGTACTTC.

A few counts support this clone. The V call is TRBV21-1, the J call TRBJ1-5; TRBD1 is taken as the D call from the table, unchecked against the DNA. TRBV21-1 is termed a pseudogene. The length of the CDR3 is 19 residues. CDR3 in amino acids: CASSNRSRMSGGSNQPQHF. CDR3 DNA: TGTGCCAGCAGCAATCGCTCGAGGATGTCAGGGGGGAGCAATCAGCCCCAGCATTTT.

In this sample, this clone turned up a few times. The J gene is TRBJ1-1, the V gene TRBV5-6; unclear D gene. Trimming pared 2 bases from V and 10 bases from J, leaving 18 bases between. The CDR3 spans 14 residues. Germline V lookup: CDR1 SGHDT, CDR2 YYEEEE. CDR3 sequence reads: CASSFEGSQSGAFF. The DNA of the CDR3 is TGTGCCAGCAGCTTTGAGGGCAGTCAGTCGGGAGCTTTCTTT.

This clone was recorded a few times. J is TRBJ2-1 and V is TRBV9; D may be TRBD1 (5 bases). Trimming cost V 1 base and J 0 bases, with 14 bases left between them. Germline assignment: CDR1 SGDLS and CDR2 YYNGEE. CDR3 length: 17 residues. CDR3 protein: CASSVQSQGSSYNEQFF. The CDR3 region has the DNA TGTGCCAGCAGCGTACAATCCCAGGGAAGCTCCTACAATGAGCAGTTCTTC. Looking up the rest from reference TRBV9 and TRBJ2-1 gives the full variable domain: DSGVTQTPKHLITATGQRVTLRCSPRSGDLSVYWYQQSLDQGLQFLIQYYNGEERAKGNILERFSAQQFPDLHSELNLSSLELGDSALYFCASSVQSQGSSYNEQFFGPGTRLTVL.

The chain employs TRBV4-2 and TRBJ2-7; perhaps TRBD2 as D (5 bases). This CDR3 has 15 amino acids. V was trimmed by 1 base and J by 0 bases, leaving 10 bases between them. Germline CDR1 LGHNA, CDR2 YNFKEQ. DNA of the CDR3: TGTGCCAGCAGCCAAGGACTATTCCTCTCCTACGAGCAGTACTTC. This encodes CASSQGLFLSYEQYF.

This clone was seen a few times. The V call is TRBV29-1, the J call TRBJ1-1, with 8 bases aligning to TRBD1. The trim removed 2 bases at V and 5 bases at J, leaving 1 base unmatched. This CDR3 spans 12 amino acids. Germline values: CDR1 SQVTM, CDR2 ANQGSEA. The CDR3 sequence is CSVERQGTEAFF. The CDR3 coding sequence is TGCAGCGTTGAAAGACAGGGGACTGAAGCTTTCTTT. Complete variable domain (other parts from reference TRBV29-1 and TRBJ1-1): SAVISQKPSRDICQRGTSLTIQCQVDSQVTMMFWYRQQPGQSLTLIATANQGSEATYESGFVIDKFPISRPNLTFSTLTVSNMSPEDSSIYLCSVERQGTEAFFGQGTRLTVV.

This clone was detected a few times. The chain combines TRBV7-2 with TRBJ2-1, with 9 positions matching TRBD2. The CDR3 is 17 residues long. The germline V gene encodes CDR1 SGHTA and CDR2 FQGNSA. The junction had 15 bases not matched to a gene; V was cut back by 3 bases and J by 9 bases. CDR3 sequence reads: CASSLIAGVGNSFEQFF. The DNA of the CDR3 is TGTGCCAGCAGCTTGATAGCGGGAGTCGGTAATTCTTTTGAGCAGTTCTTC.

There are a few counts of this clone. V gene TRBV7-9 combines with J gene TRBJ2-5, with TRBD1 identical over 9 bases. V was clipped by 3 bases and J by 1 base; unmatched bases: 15. Germline-derived CDR1 and CDR2 are SEHNR and FQNEAQ (reference sequence). The CDR3 totals 19 residues. Here the CDR3 reads CASSLLDRGSGASQETQYF. In DNA form, the CDR3 reads TGTGCCAGCAGCTTGCTGGACAGGGGTAGCGGAGCCTCCCAAGAGACCCAGTACTTC.

This clone turned up a few times. This chain joins TRBV5-1 and TRBJ2-1; TRBD2 aligns across 12 bases. V shed 5 bases, J shed 10 bases, and the junction held 7 bases outside the gene matches. This CDR3 is 14 amino acids long. The germline CDR1 and CDR2 sequences are SGHRS and YFSETQ. The CDR3 spells CASRFGLAGREQFF. The DNA of the CDR3 is TGCGCCAGCAGATTCGGACTAGCGGGGAGAGAGCAGTTCTTC.

This sequence joins TRBV5-3 and TRBJ1-5; no clear D. TRBV5-3 is assigned to the ORF class and has an uncertain function. The CDR3 runs to 14 residues. V was clipped by 6 bases and J by 1 base, with 11 bases between them. CDR3 protein: CARKGMWSNQPQHF. For the CDR3, the DNA is TGTGCCAGAAAGGGCATGTGGAGCAATCAGCCCCAGCATTTT.

This chain uses TRBV9 with TRBJ2-1, with D hard to call. The germline gives CDR1 SGDLS, CDR2 YYNGEE. The CDR3 covers 16 residues. Trimming shortened V by 3 bases and J by 0 bases, and 13 bases separated the two germline ends. CDR3 DNA sequence: TGTGCCAGCAGCGCGAAAGGCCCGAGCTCCTACAATGAGCAGTTCTTC. This codes for CASSAKGPSSYNEQFF. The variable domain in full, with the rest retrieved from reference TRBV9 and TRBJ2-1, is DSGVTQTPKHLITATGQRVTLRCSPRSGDLSVYWYQQSLDQGLQFLIQYYNGEERAKGNILERFSAQQFPDLHSELNLSSLELGDSALYFCASSAKGPSSYNEQFFGPGTRLTVL.

Only a few counts were recorded for this clone. This chain joins TRBV7-3 and TRBJ2-7; D perhaps matches TRBD1 (5 bases). The V end lost 6 bases, the J end lost 7 bases, and 19 bases lay between the germline ends. CDR1 is SGHTA and CDR2 is FQGTGA in the germline V gene. The CDR3 consists of 14 residues. The CDR3 loop is CASSRGSGVTEQYF. DNA for the CDR3: TGTGCCAGCAGTAGGGGCAGTGGGGTGACGGAGCAGTACTTC.

The CDR3 DNA reads TGTGCCAGCAGTTTAGGACTAGCGGGGGCCCAAGAGACCCAGTACTTC. Its protein product is CASSLGLAGAQETQYF. This rearrangement joins TRBV28 to TRBJ2-5, with TRBD2 matching over 13 bases. Germline V CDR1 and CDR2: MDHEN, SYDVKM. The CDR3 covers 16 residues. The V and J ends lost 2 bases and 1 base, in that order; junction bases with no gene match: 1.

V gene TRBV19 combines with J gene TRBJ1-1; D is undetermined. Germline V gives CDR1 LNHDA, CDR2 SQIVND (reference sequence). CDR3 length: 14 amino acids. The V end was cut by 4 bases, the J end by 9 bases, with 18 bases between. This CDR3 reads CASSTLTSSTKAFF. The CDR3 coding sequence is TGTGCCAGTAGTACCTTAACCAGCTCCACGAAAGCTTTCTTT. Drawing the rest from reference TRBV19 and TRBJ1-1, the complete variable domain is DGGITQSPKYLFRKEGQNVTLSCEQNLNHDAMYWYRQDPGQGLRLIYYSQIVNDFQKGDIAEGYSVSREKKESFPLTVTSAQKNPTAFYLCASSTLTSSTKAFFGQGTRLTVV.

The V call is TRBV7-9, the J call TRBJ1-5, with D perhaps matching TRBD1 (5 bases). V lost 3 bases and J 12 bases, leaving 12 bases between the germline ends. From germline, CDR1 is SEHNR and CDR2 FQNEAQ (reference sequence). This CDR3 is built from 12 residues. CDR3 sequence: CASSFGPGRQHF. As DNA, the CDR3 is TGTGCCAGCAGCTTCGGTCCGGGGCGCCAGCATTTT.

This clone occurred a few times. The chain recombines TRBV15 with TRBJ1-1, with 7 nucleotides matching TRBD1. The CDR3 totals 15 residues. Germline V gives CDR1 LNHNV, CDR2 YYDKDF (reference sequence). The V gene end was trimmed by 2 bases and the J gene end by 5 bases; junction bases not matched to a gene: 8. The DNA for the CDR3 is TGTGCCACCAGCAGACTATTCAGGGGGGGTACTGAAGCTTTCTTT. This sequence encodes CATSRLFRGGTEAFF.

This clone was recorded a few times. This sequence joins TRBV14 and TRBJ1-3; D uncertain. The CDR3 contains 17 residues. V gave up 0 bases and J gave up 0 bases, with 12 bases separating them. Germline CDR1 and CDR2: SGHDN and FVKESK. CDR3 residues: CASSQDSFRSSGNTIYF. The CDR3 region has the DNA TGTGCCAGCAGCCAAGATAGTTTCAGAAGCTCTGGAAACACCATATATTTT.

Only a few counts were recorded for this clone. This rearrangement joins TRBV5-6 to TRBJ2-7; D is unresolved. Germline CDR1 reads SGHDT; CDR2 reads YYEEEE. This CDR3 region has 12 residues. Trimming took off 4 bases at V and 6 bases at J, with 11 bases between the two ends. The CDR3 loop reads CASSPRPGEQYF. Here the CDR3 DNA reads TGTGCCAGCAGCCCCCGGCCGGGCGAGCAGTACTTC. Drawing the rest from reference TRBV5-6 and TRBJ2-7, the complete variable domain is DAGVTQSPTHLIKTRGQQVTLRCSPKSGHDTVSWYQQALGQGPQFIFQYYEEEERQRGNFPDRFSGHQFPNYSSELNVNALLLGDSALYLCASSPRPGEQYFGPGTRLTVT.

This clone was detected only a few times. The V and J genes are TRBV11-1 and TRBJ2-7, with 8 bases fitting TRBD2. The germline gives CDR1 SGHAT, CDR2 FQDESV (reference sequence). J was trimmed by 3 bases and V by 5 bases; bases with no gene match: 9. The CDR3 runs 15 residues. CDR3: CASSGSGSRYYEQYF. CDR3 nucleotide sequence: TGTGCCAGCAGCGGAAGCGGGAGCCGATACTACGAGCAGTACTTC.

V gene TRBV7-2 combines with J gene TRBJ1-4, with D possibly being TRBD1 (5 bases). Germline lookup yields CDR1 SGHTA and CDR2 FQGNSA. CDR3 length: 12 residues. V was trimmed by 5 bases and J by 8 bases, leaving 9 bases between them. In DNA, the CDR3 is TGTGCCAGCAGCCGGAAGGGGGAAAAACTGTTTTTT. Its translation is CASSRKGEKLFF.

The rearrangement links TRBV5-4 to TRBJ2-1, with 12 bases aligning to TRBD1. Germline loops: CDR1 SGHNT, CDR2 YYREEE (reference sequence). J was trimmed by 2 bases and V by 3 bases; bases with no gene match: 6. The length of the CDR3 is 17 residues. The CDR3, as DNA: TGTGCCAGCAGCTCGGGACAGGGGGCGGGACCCTACAATGAGCAGTTCTTC. Amino acid sequence: CASSSGQGAGPYNEQFF. Filled out from reference TRBV5-4 and TRBJ2-1, the complete variable domain reads ETGVTQSPTHLIKTRGQQVTLRCSSQSGHNTVSWYQQALGQGPQFIFQYYREEENGRGNFPPRFSGLQFPNYSSELNVNALELDDSALYLCASSSGQGAGPYNEQFFGPGTRLTVL.

V gene TRBV5-4 combines with J gene TRBJ1-1; the match to TRBD1 covers 9 bases. V was pared by 4 bases and J by 3 bases, with 10 bases of the junction left unmatched. Germline assignment: CDR1 SGHNT and CDR2 YYREEE (reference sequence). The CDR3 is made up of 16 amino acids. The CDR3 region is CASSQALGQGDTEAFF. Written as DNA, the CDR3 is TGTGCCAGCAGCCAAGCGCTGGGACAGGGAGACACTGAAGCTTTCTTT.

The genes are TRBV18 and TRBJ1-5; TRBD1 agrees at 7 bases. The V segment lost 3 bases and the J segment 9 bases; nucleotides outside the gene matches: 14. Germline V CDR1 and CDR2: KGHSH, LQKENI. The CDR3 has 16 residues. CDR3 nucleotide sequence: TGTGCCAGCTCACCGACGGGACAGCGGACGGGGGGGCCCCAGCATTTT. Encoded protein: CASSPTGQRTGGPQHF.

This sequence joins TRBV11-2 and TRBJ2-5, with 11 nucleotides matching TRBD1. J gave up 5 bases and V 5 bases, and 13 bases lay outside the gene matches. Looked up from germline, CDR1 is SGHAT and CDR2 is FQNNGV. There are 17 residues in the CDR3. The CDR3 DNA reads as TGTGCCAGCAGCCTAAAACCGGACAGGGGGCGTCGGGAGACCCAGTACTTC. It codes for CASSLKPDRGRRETQYF. Variable domain in full (rest from reference TRBV11-2 and TRBJ2-5): EAGVAQSPRYKIIEKRQSVAFWCNPISGHATLYWYQQILGQGPKLLIQFQNNGVVDDSQLPKDRFSAERLKGVDSTLKIQPAKLEDSAVYLCASSLKPDRGRRETQYFGPGTRLLVL.

The rearrangement uses TRBV19 and TRBJ1-2; 7 bases align to TRBD1. Losses at the gene ends were 5 bases for V and 8 bases for J; bases not matched to a gene: 8. This CDR3 has 13 residues. Per germline, CDR1 LNHDA and CDR2 SQIVND (reference sequence). The CDR3 here is CASSSTGAGGYTF. The CDR3 region has the DNA TGTGCCAGTAGTTCCACAGGGGCGGGCGGCTACACCTTC.

Note on this clone: The identical CDR3 is also encoded by other nucleotide sequences in the sample. The chain carries TRBV10-3 and TRBJ1-2; a possible D gene is TRBD1 (5 bases). Trimming removed 3 bases from V and 4 bases from J, with 12 bases in between. The CDR3 has 14 amino acids. CDR1 and CDR2 from the germline V gene are ENHRY and SYGVKD. The CDR3 here is CAISERGGGYGYTF. In nucleotides, the CDR3 is TGTGCCATCAGTGAACGAGGCGGGGGCTATGGCTACACCTTC.